This T cell receptor beta chain appears in the sequencing data of a study of cytomegalovirus exposure and HLA in healthy donors (dated by TCRdb to about 2017). Study-level background: According to a later analysis, one platform produced both the roughly 130 validation repertoires and the 700 or so repertoires of the first cohort. Along with the roughly 700-subject first cohort, a separate validation cohort of approximately 110 different subjects was used. High-throughput TCR immunosequencing, statistical association of individual TCRs with disease status, and machine learning were combined to predict cytomegalovirus infection status. The study was designed to test whether signatures of past pathogen exposure could be identified by cataloging public T cell receptors. Study-level results and caveats: Cytomegalovirus status was reported to be diagnosed by the classifier with high specificity and sensitivity in both the original and validation cohorts. Most TCR sequences were observed very rarely across donors, whereas some public TCRs were present in many individuals. A later analysis found that TCRs clustered in the first cohort also tended to co-occur in the roughly 120 validation repertoires, with 94% of cluster scores above 0. The validation cohort had no HLA typing available for a later analysis, so co-occurrence within that cohort was assessed over all 120 or so repertoires. The study listed 150 to 200 TCR beta chains as associated with cytomegalovirus. According to the authors, the approach could potentially be generalized to other disease states and immunological phenotypes. In vitro tests confirmed that a few of the cytomegalovirus-associated TCR beta chains recognize cytomegalovirus antigens.

This clone has only one observation. The clone's antigen remains unknown. There are no base qualities to consult, and no much larger clone falls within one base. Library preparation employed the immunoSEQ multiplex PCR assay. Concerning the study's data processing: To diagnose cytomegalovirus status from the catalog of TCR beta chain sequences, a statistical classification framework was built. In its TCRdb copy, this immuneACCESS table keeps in-frame sequences only and misses some clones. Where compared with another copy, unresolved V genes explain less than half of these, and the others have no known cause. V and J calls and clone size are as listed in that table; D and trimming were resolved from the DNA. The sample table contains about 200,000 clones; only one count was recorded for less than 85% of them. The top ten constitute about 6% of the sample. The germline V gene encodes CDR1 SGHTA and CDR2 FQGNSA. The trim is 5 bases for V and 5 bases for J, with a gap of 10 bases between the germline ends. Including cysteine and phenylalanine, the CDR3 has 12 amino acids. Here the CDR3 DNA is all that survives: 36 bases in frame from base 1.

The donors belonged to the validation cohort of over a hundred subjects, which was separate from the 666-subject first cohort. Input material: PBMCs. The V and J segments used are TRBV7-2 and TRBJ2-7, and perhaps TRBD2 as D gene, on 6 matching bases. This sequence originates from a woman aged 18-35 years in good health and CMV-seronegative. The sequenced DNA is TGTGCCAGCAGCCGGGGGTCTAACGAGCAGTACTTC. This sequence encodes CASSRGSNEQYF.